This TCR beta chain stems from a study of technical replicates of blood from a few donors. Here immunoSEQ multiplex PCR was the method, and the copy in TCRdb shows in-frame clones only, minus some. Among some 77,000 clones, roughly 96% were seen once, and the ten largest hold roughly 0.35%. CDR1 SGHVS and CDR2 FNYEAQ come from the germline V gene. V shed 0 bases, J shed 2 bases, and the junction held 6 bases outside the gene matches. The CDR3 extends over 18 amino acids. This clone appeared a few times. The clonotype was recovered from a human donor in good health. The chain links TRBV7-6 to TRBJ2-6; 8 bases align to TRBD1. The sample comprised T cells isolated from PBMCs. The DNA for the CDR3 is TGTGCCAGCAGCTTAGCGCGTTGGACAGGGACTGGGGCCAACGTCCTGACTTTC. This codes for CASSLARWTGTGANVLTF.